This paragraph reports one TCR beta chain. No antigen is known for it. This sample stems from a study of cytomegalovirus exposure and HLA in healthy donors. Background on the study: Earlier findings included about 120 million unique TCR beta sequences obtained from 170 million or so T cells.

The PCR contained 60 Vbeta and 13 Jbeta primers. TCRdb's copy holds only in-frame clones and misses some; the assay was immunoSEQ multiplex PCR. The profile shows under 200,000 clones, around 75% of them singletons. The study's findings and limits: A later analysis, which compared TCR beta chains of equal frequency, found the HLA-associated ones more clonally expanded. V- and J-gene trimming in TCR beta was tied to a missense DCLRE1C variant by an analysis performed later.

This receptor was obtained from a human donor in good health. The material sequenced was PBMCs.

The DNA of the CDR3 is TGTGCCAGCAGCTTCGGACAGGGCAACGAGCAGTACTTC. Residues: CASSFGQGNEQYF. The rearrangement uses TRBV7-6 and TRBJ2-7; 8 bases are a match to TRBD1. With 3 bases clipped from V and 5 bases from J, the junction kept 3 bases outside the gene matches. The CDR3 contains 13 residues. Germline CDR1 reads SGHVS; CDR2 reads FNYEAQ.